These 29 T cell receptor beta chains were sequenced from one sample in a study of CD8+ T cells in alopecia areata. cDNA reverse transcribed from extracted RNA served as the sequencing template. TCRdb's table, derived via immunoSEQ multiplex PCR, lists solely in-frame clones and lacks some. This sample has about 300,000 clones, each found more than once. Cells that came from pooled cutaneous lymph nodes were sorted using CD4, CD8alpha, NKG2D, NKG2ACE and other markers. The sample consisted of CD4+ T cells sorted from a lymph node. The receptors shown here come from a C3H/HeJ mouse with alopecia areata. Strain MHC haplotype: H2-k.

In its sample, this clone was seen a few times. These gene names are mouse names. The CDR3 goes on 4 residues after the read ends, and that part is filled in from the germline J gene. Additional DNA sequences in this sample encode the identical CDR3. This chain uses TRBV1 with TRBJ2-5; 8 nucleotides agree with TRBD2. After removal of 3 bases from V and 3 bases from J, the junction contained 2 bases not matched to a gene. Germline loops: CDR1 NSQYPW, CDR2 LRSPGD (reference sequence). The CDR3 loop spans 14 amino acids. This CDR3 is CTCSAGGVQDTQYF. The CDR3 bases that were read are TGCACCTGCAGTGCTGGGGGGGTACAAGAC.

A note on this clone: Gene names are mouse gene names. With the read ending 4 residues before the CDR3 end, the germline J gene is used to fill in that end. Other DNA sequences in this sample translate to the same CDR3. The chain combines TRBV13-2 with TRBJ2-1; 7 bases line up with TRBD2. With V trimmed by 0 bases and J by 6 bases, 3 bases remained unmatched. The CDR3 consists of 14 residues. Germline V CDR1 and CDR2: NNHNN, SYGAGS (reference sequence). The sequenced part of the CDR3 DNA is TGTGCCAGCGGTGATGCGGGGGGGGGTGCT. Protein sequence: CASGDAGGGA. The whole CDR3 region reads CASGDAGGGAEQFF.

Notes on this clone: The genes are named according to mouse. CDR3 sequence: CTCSGTGERNSDYTF. Partial CDR3 DNA: TGCACCTGCAGTGGGACAGGGGAAAGGAACTCC. The rearrangement uses TRBV1 and TRBJ1-2; 9 bases are shared with TRBD1. With the read ending 4 residues before the CDR3 end, the germline J gene is used to fill in that end. The CDR3 length is 15 residues. From germline, CDR1 is NSQYPW and CDR2 LRSPGD (reference sequence). J lost 2 bases, V lost 4 bases, and 5 bases had no gene match.

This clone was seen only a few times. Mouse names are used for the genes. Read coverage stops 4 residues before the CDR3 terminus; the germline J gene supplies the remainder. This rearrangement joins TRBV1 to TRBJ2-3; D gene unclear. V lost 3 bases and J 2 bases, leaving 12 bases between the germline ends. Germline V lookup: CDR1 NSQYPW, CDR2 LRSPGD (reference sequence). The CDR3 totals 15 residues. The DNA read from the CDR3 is TGCACCTGCAGTGCCCAGGTATTAGCTGCAGAA. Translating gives CTCSAQVLAAE. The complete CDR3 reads CTCSAQVLAAETLYF.

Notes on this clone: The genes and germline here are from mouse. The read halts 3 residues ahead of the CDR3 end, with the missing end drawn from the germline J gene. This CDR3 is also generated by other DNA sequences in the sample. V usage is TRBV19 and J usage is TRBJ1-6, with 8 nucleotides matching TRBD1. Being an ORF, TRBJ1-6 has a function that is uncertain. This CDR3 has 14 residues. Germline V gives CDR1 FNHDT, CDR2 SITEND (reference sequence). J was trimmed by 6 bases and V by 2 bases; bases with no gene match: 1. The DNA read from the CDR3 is TGTGCCAGCAGTATCACAGGGGGTAATTCGCCC. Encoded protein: CASSITGGNSP. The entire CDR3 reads CASSITGGNSPLYF.

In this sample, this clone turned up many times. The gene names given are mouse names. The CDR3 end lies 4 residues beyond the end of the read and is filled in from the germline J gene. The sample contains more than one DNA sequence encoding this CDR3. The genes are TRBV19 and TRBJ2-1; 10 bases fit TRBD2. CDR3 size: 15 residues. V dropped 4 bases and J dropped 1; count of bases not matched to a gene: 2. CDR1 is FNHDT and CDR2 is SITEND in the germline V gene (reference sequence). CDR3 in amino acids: CASSPDWGNYAEQFF. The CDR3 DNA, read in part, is TGTGCCAGCAGTCCGGACTGGGGGAACTATGCT.

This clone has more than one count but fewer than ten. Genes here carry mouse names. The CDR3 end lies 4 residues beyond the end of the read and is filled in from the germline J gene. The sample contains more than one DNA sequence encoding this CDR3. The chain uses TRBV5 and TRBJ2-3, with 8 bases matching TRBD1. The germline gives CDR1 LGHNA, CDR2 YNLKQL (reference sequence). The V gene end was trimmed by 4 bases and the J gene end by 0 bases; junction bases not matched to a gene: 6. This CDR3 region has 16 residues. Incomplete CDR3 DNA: TGTGCCAGCAGCCCCCCGGGACAGGCTAGTGCAGAA. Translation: CASSPPGQASAE. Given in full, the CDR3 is CASSPPGQASAETLYF.

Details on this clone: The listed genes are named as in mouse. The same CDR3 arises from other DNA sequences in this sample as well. Partial CDR3 DNA: TGTGCCTGGAGTCGGACTGGGGCAAACACCGGG. Protein: CAWSRTGANTG. The complete CDR3 sequence is CAWSRTGANTGQLYF. This chain uses TRBV31 with TRBJ2-2; 9 nucleotides line up with TRBD2. The CDR3 end is not reached by the read, which stops 4 residues before it; the germline J gene fills it in. J was trimmed by 0 bases and V by 1 base; bases with no gene match: 0. This CDR3 is built from 15 residues. Germline V gene lookup returns CDR1 GKSSPN and CDR2 SITVG. The variable domain in full, completed from reference TRBV31 and TRBJ2-2, reads AQTIHQWPVAEIKAVGSPLSLGCTIKGKSSPNLYWYWQATGGTLQQLFYSITVGQVESVVQLNLSASRPKDDQFILSTEKLLLSHSGFYLCAWSRTGANTGQLYFGEGSKLTVL.

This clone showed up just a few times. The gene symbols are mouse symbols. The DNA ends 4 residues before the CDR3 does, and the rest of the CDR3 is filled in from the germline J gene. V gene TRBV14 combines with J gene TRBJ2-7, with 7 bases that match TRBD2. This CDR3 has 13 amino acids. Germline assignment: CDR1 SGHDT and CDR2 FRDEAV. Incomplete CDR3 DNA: TGTGCCAGCAGTTTCTGGGGGGGAGAT. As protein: CASSFWGGD. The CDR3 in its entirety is CASSFWGGDEQYF. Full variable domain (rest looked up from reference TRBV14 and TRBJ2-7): EAGVTQSPRYAVLQEGQAVSFWCDPISGHDTLYWYQQPRDQGPQLLVYFRDEAVIDNSQLPSDRFSAVRPKGTNSTLKIQSAKQGDTATYLCASSFWGGDEQYFGPGTRLTVL.

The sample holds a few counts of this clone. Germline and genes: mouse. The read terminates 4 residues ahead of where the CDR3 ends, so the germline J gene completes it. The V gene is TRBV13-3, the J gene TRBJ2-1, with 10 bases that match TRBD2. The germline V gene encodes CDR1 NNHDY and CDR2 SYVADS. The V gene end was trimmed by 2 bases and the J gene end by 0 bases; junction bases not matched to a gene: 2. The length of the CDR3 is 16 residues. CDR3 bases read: TGTGCCAGCAGTGAGAGACTGGGGGGTAACTATGCT. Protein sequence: CASSERLGGNYA. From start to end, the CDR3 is CASSERLGGNYAEQFF.

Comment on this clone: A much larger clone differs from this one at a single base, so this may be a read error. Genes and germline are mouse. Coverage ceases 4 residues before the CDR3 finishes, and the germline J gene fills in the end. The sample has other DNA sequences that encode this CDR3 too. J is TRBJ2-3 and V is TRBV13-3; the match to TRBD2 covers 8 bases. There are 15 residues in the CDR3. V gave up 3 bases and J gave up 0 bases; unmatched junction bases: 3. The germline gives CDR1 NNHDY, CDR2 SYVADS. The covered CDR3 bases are TGTGCCAGCAGTGGACTGGGGACTAGTGCAGAA. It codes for CASSGLGTSAE. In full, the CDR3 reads CASSGLGTSAETLYF.

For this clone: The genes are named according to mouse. The CDR3 is CASSELGGADFAETLYF. CDR3 bases read: TGTGCCAGCAGTGAACTGGGGGGCGCCGATTTTGCAGAA. This sequence joins TRBV13-1 and TRBJ2-3; TRBD2 agrees at 9 bases. The read finishes 4 residues shy of the CDR3 end, and the germline J gene is used to complete it. Germline V gene data show CDR1 as NSHNY and CDR2 as SYGAGN. The CDR3 sequence is 17 residues long. The J segment lost 2 bases and the V segment lost 2 bases, leaving 9 bases of the junction unmatched.

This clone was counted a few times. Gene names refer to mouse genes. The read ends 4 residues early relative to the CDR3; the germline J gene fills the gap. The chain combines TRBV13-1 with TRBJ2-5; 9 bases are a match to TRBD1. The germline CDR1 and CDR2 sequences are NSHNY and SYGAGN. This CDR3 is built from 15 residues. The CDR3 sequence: CASSDAQGAKDTQYF. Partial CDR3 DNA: TGTGCCAGCAGTGATGCACAGGGGGCGAAAGAC.

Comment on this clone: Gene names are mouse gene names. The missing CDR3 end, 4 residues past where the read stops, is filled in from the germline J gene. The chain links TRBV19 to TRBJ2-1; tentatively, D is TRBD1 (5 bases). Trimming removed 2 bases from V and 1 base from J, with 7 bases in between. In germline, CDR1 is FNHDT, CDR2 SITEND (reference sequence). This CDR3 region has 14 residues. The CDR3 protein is CASSMRTNYAEQFF. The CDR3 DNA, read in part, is TGTGCCAGCAGTATGCGGACAAACTATGCT.

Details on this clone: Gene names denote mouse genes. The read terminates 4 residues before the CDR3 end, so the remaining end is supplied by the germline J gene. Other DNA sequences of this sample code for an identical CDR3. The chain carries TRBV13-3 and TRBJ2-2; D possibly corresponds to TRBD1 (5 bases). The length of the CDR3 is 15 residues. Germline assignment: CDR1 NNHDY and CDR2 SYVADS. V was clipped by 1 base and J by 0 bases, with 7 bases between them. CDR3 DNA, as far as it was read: TGTGCCAGCAGTGATAGGGGAGCAAACACCGGG. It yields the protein CASSDRGANTG. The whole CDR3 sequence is CASSDRGANTGQLYF.

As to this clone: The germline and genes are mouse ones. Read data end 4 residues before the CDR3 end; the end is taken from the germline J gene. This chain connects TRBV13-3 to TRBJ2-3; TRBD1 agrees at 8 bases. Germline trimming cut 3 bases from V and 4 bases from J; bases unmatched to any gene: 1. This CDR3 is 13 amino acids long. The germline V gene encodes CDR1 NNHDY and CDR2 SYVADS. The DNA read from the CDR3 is TGTGCCAGCAGTGGACAGGGGACAGAA. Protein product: CASSGQGTE. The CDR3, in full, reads CASSGQGTETLYF.

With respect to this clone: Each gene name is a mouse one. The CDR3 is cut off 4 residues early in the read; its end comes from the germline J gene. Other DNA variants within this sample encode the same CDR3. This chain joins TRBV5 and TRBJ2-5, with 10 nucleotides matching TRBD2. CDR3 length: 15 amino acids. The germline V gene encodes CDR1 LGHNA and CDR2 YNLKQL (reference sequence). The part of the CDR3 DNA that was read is TGTGCCAGCAGCCGGCTGGGGGGGCGCGAGGAC. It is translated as CASSRLGGRED. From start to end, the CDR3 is CASSRLGGREDTQYF.

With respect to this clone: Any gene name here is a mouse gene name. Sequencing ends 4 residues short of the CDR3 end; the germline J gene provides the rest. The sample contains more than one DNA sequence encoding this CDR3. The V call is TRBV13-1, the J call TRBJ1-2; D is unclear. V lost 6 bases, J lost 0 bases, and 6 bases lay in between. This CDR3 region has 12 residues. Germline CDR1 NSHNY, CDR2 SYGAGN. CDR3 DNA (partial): TGTGCCAGCAAGGGTGCAAACTCC. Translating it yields CASKGANS. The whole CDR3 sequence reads CASKGANSDYTF.

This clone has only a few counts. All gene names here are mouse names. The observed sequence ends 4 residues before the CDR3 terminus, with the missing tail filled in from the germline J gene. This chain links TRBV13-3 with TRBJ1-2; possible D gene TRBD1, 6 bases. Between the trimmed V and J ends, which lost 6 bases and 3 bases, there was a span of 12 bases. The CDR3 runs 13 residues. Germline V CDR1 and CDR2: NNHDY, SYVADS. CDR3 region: CASTSQGDSDYTF. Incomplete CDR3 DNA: TGTGCCAGCACCTCACAGGGAGACTCC.

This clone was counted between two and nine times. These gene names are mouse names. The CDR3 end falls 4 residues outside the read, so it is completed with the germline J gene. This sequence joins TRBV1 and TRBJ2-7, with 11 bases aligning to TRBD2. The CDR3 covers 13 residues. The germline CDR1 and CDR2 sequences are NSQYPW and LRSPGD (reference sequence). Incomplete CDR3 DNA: TGCACCTGCAGTCGGGACTGGGGGTAT. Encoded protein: CTCSRDWGY. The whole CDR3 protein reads CTCSRDWGYEQYF.

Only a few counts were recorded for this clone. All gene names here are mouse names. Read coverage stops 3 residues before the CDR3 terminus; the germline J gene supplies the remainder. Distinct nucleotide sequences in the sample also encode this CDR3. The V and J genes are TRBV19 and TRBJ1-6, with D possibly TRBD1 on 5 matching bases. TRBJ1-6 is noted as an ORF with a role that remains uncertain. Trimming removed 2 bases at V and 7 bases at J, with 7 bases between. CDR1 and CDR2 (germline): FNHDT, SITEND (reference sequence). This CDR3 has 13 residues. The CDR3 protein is CASSIDSNSPLYF. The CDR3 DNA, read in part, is TGTGCCAGCAGTATTGACAGCAATTCGCCC.

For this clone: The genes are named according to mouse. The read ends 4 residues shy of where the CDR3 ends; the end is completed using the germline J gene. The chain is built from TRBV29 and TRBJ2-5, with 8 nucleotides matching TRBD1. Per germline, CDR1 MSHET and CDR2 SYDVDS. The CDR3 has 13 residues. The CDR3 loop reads CASSRQGRDTQYF. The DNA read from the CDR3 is TGTGCTAGCAGCCGACAGGGGAGGGAC. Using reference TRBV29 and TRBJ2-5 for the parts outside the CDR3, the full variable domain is DMKVTQMPRYLIKRMGENVLLECGQDMSHETMYWYRQDPGLGLQLIYISYDVDSNSEGDIPKGYRVSRKKREHFSLILDSAKTNQTSVYFCASSRQGRDTQYFGPGTRLLVL.

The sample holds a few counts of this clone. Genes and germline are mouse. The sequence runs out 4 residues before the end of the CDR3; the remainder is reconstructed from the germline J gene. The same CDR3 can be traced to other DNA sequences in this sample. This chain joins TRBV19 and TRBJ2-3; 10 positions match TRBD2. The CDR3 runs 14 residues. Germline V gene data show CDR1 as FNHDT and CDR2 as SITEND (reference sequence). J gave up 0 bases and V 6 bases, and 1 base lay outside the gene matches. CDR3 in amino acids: CASKTGGSAETLYF. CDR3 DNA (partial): TGTGCCAGCAAGACTGGGGGGAGTGCAGAA. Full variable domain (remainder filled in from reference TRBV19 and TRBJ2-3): GGIITQTPKFLIGQEGQKLTLKCQQNFNHDTMYWYRQDSGKGLRLIYYSITENDLQKGDLSEGYDASREKKSSFSLTVTSAQKNEMAVFLCASKTGGSAETLYFGSGTRLTVL.

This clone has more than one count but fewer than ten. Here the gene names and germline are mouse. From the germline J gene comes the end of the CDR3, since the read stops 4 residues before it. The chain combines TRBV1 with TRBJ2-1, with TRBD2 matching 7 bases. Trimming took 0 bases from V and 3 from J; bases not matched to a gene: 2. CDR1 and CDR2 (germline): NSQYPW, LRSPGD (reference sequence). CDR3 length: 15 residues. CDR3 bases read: TGCACCTGCAGTGCAGAGACTGGGCCCTATGCT. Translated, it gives CTCSAETGPYA. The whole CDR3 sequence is CTCSAETGPYAEQFF.

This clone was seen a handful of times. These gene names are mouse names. The CDR3 here is CASGDTGGGDTQYF. CDR3 DNA (partial): TGTGCCAGCGGTGATACTGGGGGCGGTGAC. The chain links TRBV13-2 to TRBJ2-5, with 8 positions matching TRBD2. Read coverage stops 4 residues before the CDR3 terminus; the germline J gene supplies the remainder. CDR3 size: 14 residues. Looked up from germline, CDR1 is NNHNN and CDR2 is SYGAGS (reference sequence).

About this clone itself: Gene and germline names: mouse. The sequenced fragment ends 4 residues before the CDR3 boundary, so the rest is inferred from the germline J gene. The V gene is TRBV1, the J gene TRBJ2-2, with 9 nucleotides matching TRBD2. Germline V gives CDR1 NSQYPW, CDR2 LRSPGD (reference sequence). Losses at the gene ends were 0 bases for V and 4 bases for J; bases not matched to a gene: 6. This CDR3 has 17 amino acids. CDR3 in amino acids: CTCSADGGAPSTGQLYF. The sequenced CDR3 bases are TGCACCTGCAGTGCAGATGGGGGGGCGCCGAGCACCGGG.

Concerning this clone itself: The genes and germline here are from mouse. CDR3 DNA (partial): TGCACCTGCAGTGCCCTCGACAGTAACTATGCT. Protein product: CTCSALDSNYA. The CDR3 in its entirety is CTCSALDSNYAEQFF. The chain is built from TRBV1 and TRBJ2-1; TRBD1 is a possible D gene (5 bases). The DNA ends 4 residues before the CDR3 does, and the rest of the CDR3 is filled in from the germline J gene. The germline gives CDR1 NSQYPW, CDR2 LRSPGD (reference sequence). The CDR3 has 15 residues. V lost 3 bases and J lost 0, with 9 bases in between.

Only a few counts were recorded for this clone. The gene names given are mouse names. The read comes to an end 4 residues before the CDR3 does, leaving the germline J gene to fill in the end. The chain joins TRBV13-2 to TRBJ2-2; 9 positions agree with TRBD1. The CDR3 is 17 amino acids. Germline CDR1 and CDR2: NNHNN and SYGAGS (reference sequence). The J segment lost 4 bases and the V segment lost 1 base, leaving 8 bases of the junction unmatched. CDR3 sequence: CASGDLTGGEGTGQLYF. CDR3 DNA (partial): TGTGCCAGCGGTGATCTCACAGGGGGCGAGGGCACCGGG.

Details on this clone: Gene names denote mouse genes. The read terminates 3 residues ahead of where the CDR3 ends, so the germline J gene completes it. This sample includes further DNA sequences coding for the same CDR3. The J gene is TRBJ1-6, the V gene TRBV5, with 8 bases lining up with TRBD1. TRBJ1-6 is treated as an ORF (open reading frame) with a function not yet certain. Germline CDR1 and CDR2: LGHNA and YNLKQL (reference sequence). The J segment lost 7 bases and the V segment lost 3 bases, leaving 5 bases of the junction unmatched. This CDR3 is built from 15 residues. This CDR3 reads CASSQTGAGNSPLYF. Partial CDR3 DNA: TGTGCCAGCAGCCAGACAGGGGCCGGGAATTCGCCC.